The clone carrying this T cell receptor beta chain occurred many times. The data were taken from a study of immune reconstitution after stem cell transplant in scleroderma. Trimming pared 1 base from V and 2 bases from J, leaving 9 bases between. Germline CDR1 and CDR2: SGHTA and FQGNSA. This CDR3 has 14 residues. TCRdb passed the RT-PCR reads through MiXCR, listing each CDR3 protein once. The profile shows fewer than 2,000 distinct CDR3 sequences, about a sixth of them singletons. This TCR derives from a female donor with systemic sclerosis. Sampling was conducted before or after autologous hematopoietic stem cell transplantation (not recorded which). The rearrangement joins TRBV7-2 to TRBJ2-7; tentative D call: TRBD2 (5 bases). This chain's CDR3 is CASSLVSGPYEQYF. The CDR3 DNA reads as TGTGCCAGCAGCTTAGTAAGCGGACCCTACGAGCAGTACTTC.